The next 17 T cell receptor beta chains were all read from a single sample in a study of T cell responses to AZD1222 COVID-19 vaccine. Method: immunoSEQ multiplex PCR; TCRdb's copy keeps in-frame clones and lacks some. This sample has about 120,000 clones, with 80% to 95% found just once. This specimen consisted of peripheral blood, obtained 28 days after the second dose of the MenACWY control vaccine. Receptor source: an adult who received the MenACWY meningococcal vaccine as a control.

The rearrangement uses TRBV21-1 and TRBJ1-2. TRBV21-1 has pseudogene status. The CDR3 sequence is 17 residues long. The chain's CDR3 is CASSKETGRVGNYGYTF. The DNA for the CDR3 is TGTGCCAGCAGCAAAGAAACAGGGAGGGTTGGGAACTATGGCTACACCTTC.

The chain's CDR3 is CASSKQGSPNYGYTF. CDR3 DNA sequence: TGTGCCAGCAGTAAACAGGGGAGCCCTAACTATGGCTACACCTTC. The chain carries TRBV28 and TRBJ1-2; TRBD1 aligns across 7 bases. The ends lost 5 bases at V and 0 bases at J; junction bases unmatched: 6. CDR3 length equals 15 residues. Germline loops: CDR1 MDHEN, CDR2 SYDVKM.

The rearrangement uses TRBV6-6 and TRBJ1-6, with D perhaps matching TRBD1 (5 bases). V gave up 5 bases and J gave up 7 bases, with 18 bases separating them. Germline V gene lookup returns CDR1 MNHNY and CDR2 SVGAGI (reference sequence). The CDR3 totals 16 residues. The CDR3 coding sequence is TGTGCCAGCAGTCCACGTATTGGGGGGAAGAATTCACCCCTCCACTTT. This translates into CASSPRIGGKNSPLHF.

The chain combines TRBV29-1 with TRBJ2-5, with a tentative D call TRBD1 (6 bases). In germline, CDR1 is SQVTM, CDR2 ANQGSEA. The germline V and J ends were trimmed by 1 base and 0 bases, with 12 bases remaining between them. The CDR3 is 15 amino acids. The CDR3 spells CSVEAQGLDQETQYF. DNA of the CDR3: TGCAGCGTTGAAGCACAGGGCTTGGACCAAGAGACCCAGTACTTC.

V gene TRBV27 combines with J gene TRBJ1-5, with D tentatively TRBD1 (5 bases). V gave up 0 bases and J gave up 9 bases, with 15 bases separating them. Germline V gene data show CDR1 as MNHEY and CDR2 as SMNVEV (reference sequence). This CDR3 spans 15 amino acids. The CDR3 loop is CASSLSGRGLWPQHF. The CDR3 nucleotides are TGTGCCAGCAGTTTATCTGGAAGGGGCCTTTGGCCCCAGCATTTT.

This chain connects TRBV5-1 to TRBJ2-7, with a weak D call TRBD2 (5 bases). The CDR3 covers 14 residues. V was cut by 4 bases and J by 5 bases, with 16 bases left in between. Germline assignment: CDR1 SGHRS and CDR2 YFSETQ. CDR3 in amino acids: CASSPSTSLNEQYV. The CDR3 DNA reads as TGCGCCAGCAGCCCTTCCACTAGTCTAAACGAGCAGTACGTC.

This chain joins TRBV12-3 or TRBV12-4 and TRBJ1-5; unclear D gene. Trimming stripped 2 bases from V and 5 bases from J, with 7 bases between. This CDR3 is 13 amino acids long. CDR3 loop: CASSLKADQPQHF. In DNA form, the CDR3 reads TGTGCCAGCAGTTTAAAAGCTGATCAGCCCCAGCATTTT.

The chain links TRBV5-4 to TRBJ2-5, with D perhaps TRBD1 (5 bases). The germline CDR1 and CDR2 sequences are SGHNT and YYREEE (reference sequence). Trimming cost V 3 bases and J 3 bases, with 15 bases left between them. CDR3 length: 15 residues. This chain's CDR3 is CASSWDGAEEETQYF. The CDR3 nucleotides are TGTGCCAGCAGCTGGGATGGGGCCGAAGAAGAGACCCAGTACTTC. Drawing the rest from reference TRBV5-4 and TRBJ2-5, the complete variable domain is ETGVTQSPTHLIKTRGQQVTLRCSSQSGHNTVSWYQQALGQGPQFIFQYYREEENGRGNFPPRFSGLQFPNYSSELNVNALELDDSALYLCASSWDGAEEETQYFGPGTRLLVL.

The chain couples TRBV7-8 to TRBJ1-2, with D hard to call. The CDR3 is made up of 16 amino acids. Trimming pared 0 bases from V and 5 bases from J, leaving 16 bases between. The V gene's germline CDR1 is SGHVS and CDR2 FQNEAQ. The CDR3 nucleotides read TGTGCCAGCAGCTTAGCGGGAGGTAAAGCGGGATATGGCTACACCTTC. This encodes CASSLAGGKAGYGYTF.

This chain joins TRBV21-1 and TRBJ1-5; TRBD1 reflects the table's D call only, with no check against the DNA. TRBV21-1 is flagged as a pseudogene. The CDR3 consists of 15 residues. The CDR3 sequence: CASSKYTAKNQPQHF. In nucleotides, the CDR3 is TGTGCCAGCAGCAAATATACAGCCAAGAATCAGCCCCAGCATTTT.

In DNA, the CDR3 is TGTGCCAGCAGCCAGTACTATGGCTCTGGCACAGATACGCAGTATTTT. Its protein is CASSQYYGSGTDTQYF. The chain couples TRBV7-6 to TRBJ2-3, with D hard to call. V was pared by 5 bases and J by 1 base, with 16 bases between. The germline V gene has CDR1 SGHVS and CDR2 FNYEAQ. The CDR3 is 16 residues long.

This chain connects TRBV20-1 to TRBJ2-7; D remains unclear. V was shortened by 0 bases and J by 11 bases, with 11 bases between the two germline ends. The CDR3 has 11 residues. From germline, CDR1 is DFQATT and CDR2 SNEGSKA (reference sequence). The CDR3 sequence is CSARDGQHKYV. As DNA, the CDR3 is TGCAGTGCTAGAGATGGCCAGCATAAGTACGTC.

The J gene is TRBJ2-1, the V gene TRBV19, with 10 bases matching TRBD1. The CDR3 is made up of 14 amino acids. V was clipped by 6 bases and J by 7 bases; unmatched bases: 6. Germline CDR1 LNHDA, CDR2 SQIVND (reference sequence). The CDR3 is CASRIGTGENEQFF. The CDR3 DNA follows: TGTGCCAGTAGGATTGGGACAGGGGAAAATGAGCAGTTCTTC.

This chain connects TRBV7-2 to TRBJ1-2; D is uncertain. Trimming left V 1 base short and J 2 bases short, with 8 bases between. This CDR3 spans 14 amino acids. Per the germline V gene, CDR1 is SGHTA and CDR2 is FQGNSA. This CDR3 reads CASSLGNINYGYTF. CDR3 DNA: TGTGCCAGCAGCTTAGGGAACATCAACTATGGCTACACCTTC.

This clone was observed a handful of times. J is TRBJ2-3 and V is TRBV5-4, with D unclear. Germline assignment: CDR1 SGHNT and CDR2 YYREEE (reference sequence). This CDR3 is 12 amino acids long. The V end was cut by 2 bases, the J end by 3 bases, with 4 bases between. CDR3 protein: CASSFGTDTQYF. The CDR3 nucleotides are TGTGCCAGCAGCTTCGGGACAGATACGCAGTATTTT.

The chain is built from TRBV5-1 and TRBJ2-1, with 8 bases identical to TRBD2. V was clipped by 4 bases and J by 3 bases; unmatched bases: 9. The germline V gene has CDR1 SGHRS and CDR2 YFSETQ. This CDR3 comprises 16 residues. Here the CDR3 DNA reads TGCGCCAGCAGCCCGGGGGGGGGCGGACTCTACAATGAGCAGTTCTTC. Amino acid sequence: CASSPGGGGLYNEQFF.

The rearrangement joins TRBV11-3 to TRBJ2-7; 8 bases agree with TRBD2. Germline loops: CDR1 SGHNT, CDR2 YENEEA. V was pared by 1 base and J by 2 bases, with 10 bases of the junction left unmatched. The CDR3 spans 17 residues. The CDR3 loop reads CASSLGPLAGRPYEQYF. CDR3 nucleotides: TGTGCCAGCAGCTTAGGGCCGTTAGCGGGACGACCCTACGAGCAGTACTTC.